What follows describes a single T cell receptor beta chain. This sample was taken from a study of OX40 agonist ivuxolimab in advanced cancers. The CDR3 length is 14 residues. Germline lookup yields CDR1 MDHEN and CDR2 SYDVKM. Libraries were prepared by immunoSEQ multiplex PCR; TCRdb keeps only in-frame clonotypes and omits some of them. The sample has nearly 50,000 clones; more than 70% are singletons. Specimen: CD4+ or CD8+ T cells sorted from blood, collected in a trial of the OX40 agonist ivuxolimab. V gene TRBV28 combines with J gene TRBJ2-5; TRBD2 might be the D (5 bases). The J call could be wrong; TRBJ2-7 is a better fit for the DNA end. The TCR sequence derives from an adult with an advanced solid tumor such as melanoma, head and neck, liver or kidney cancer. CDR3 amino acids: CASSLVGAAFEQYF. The CDR3 nucleotides are TGTGCCAGCAGTTTAGTGGGAGCGGCGTTCGAGCAGTACTTC.